This T cell receptor beta chain was sequenced during a study of OX40 agonist ivuxolimab in advanced cancers. Overall study context: The patients got ivuxolimab, which is an agonistic anti-OX40 (CD134) antibody. A male proportion of more than 75% was recorded, with mean age roughly 62 years and range roughly 23 to 79.

Sequencing was performed with immunoSEQ multiplex PCR; in TCRdb, only in-frame clones are kept and a portion is missing. The data contain tens of thousands of clones, roughly 84% of them singletons. Baseline, cycle 4 day 1, and cycle 7 day 1 were the blood sampling points. CDR1 and CDR2 (germline): SNHLY, FYNNEI. The CDR3 covers 15 residues. Trimming took off 3 bases at V and 4 bases at J, with 13 bases between the two ends. The sequence was obtained from an adult with an advanced solid tumor such as melanoma, head and neck, liver or kidney cancer. The sequenced sample was CD4+ or CD8+ T cells sorted from blood, obtained in a trial of the OX40 agonist ivuxolimab. This sequence joins TRBV2 and TRBJ1-5; tentatively, D is TRBD1 (5 bases). CDR3 protein: CASSESGLGNQPQHF. DNA for the CDR3: TGTGCCAGCAGTGAGTCAGGGTTGGGAAATCAGCCCCAGCATTTT.